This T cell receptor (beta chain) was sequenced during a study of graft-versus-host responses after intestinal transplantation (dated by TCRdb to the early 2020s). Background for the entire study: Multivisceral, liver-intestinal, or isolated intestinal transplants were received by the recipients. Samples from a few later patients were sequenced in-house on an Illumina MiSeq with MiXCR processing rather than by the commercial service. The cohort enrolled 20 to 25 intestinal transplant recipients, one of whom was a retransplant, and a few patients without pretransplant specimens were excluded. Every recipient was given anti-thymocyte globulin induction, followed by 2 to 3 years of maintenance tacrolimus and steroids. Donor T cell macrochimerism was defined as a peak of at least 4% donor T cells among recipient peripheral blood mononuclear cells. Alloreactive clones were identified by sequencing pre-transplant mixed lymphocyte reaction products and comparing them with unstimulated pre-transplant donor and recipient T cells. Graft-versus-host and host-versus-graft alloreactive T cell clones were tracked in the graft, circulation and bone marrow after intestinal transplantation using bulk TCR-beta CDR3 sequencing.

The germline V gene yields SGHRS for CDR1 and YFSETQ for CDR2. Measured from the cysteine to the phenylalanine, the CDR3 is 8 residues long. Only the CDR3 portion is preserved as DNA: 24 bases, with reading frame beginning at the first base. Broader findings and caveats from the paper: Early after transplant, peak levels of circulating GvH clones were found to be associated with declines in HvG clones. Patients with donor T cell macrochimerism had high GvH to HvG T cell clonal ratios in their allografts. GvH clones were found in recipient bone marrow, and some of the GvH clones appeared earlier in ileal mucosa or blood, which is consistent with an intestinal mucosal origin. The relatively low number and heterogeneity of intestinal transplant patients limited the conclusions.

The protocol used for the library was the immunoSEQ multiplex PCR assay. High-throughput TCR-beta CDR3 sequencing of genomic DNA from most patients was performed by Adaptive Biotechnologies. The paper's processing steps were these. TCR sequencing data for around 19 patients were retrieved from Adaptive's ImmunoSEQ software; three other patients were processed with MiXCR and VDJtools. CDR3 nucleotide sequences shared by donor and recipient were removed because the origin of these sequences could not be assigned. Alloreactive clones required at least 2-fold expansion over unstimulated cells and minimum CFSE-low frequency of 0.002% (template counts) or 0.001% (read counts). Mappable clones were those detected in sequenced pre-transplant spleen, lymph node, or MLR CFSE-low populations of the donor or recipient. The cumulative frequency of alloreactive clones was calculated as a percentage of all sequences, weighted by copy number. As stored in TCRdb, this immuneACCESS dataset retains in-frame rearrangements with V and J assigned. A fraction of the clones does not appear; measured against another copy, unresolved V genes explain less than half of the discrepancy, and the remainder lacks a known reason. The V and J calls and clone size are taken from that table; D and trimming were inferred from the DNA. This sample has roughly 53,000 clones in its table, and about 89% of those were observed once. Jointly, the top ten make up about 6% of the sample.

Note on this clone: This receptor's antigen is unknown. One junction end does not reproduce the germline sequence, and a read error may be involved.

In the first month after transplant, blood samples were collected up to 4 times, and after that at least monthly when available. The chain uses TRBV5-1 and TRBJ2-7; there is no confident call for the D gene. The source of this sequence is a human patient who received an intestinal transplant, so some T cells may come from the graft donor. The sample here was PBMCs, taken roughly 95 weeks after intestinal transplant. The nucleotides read TGCGCCAGCCCACCTAGAGTCTTC. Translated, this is CASPPRVF.